This entry features one TCR beta chain sequence. Its antigen is not identified. CDR3 length: 16 residues. The germline V gene encodes CDR1 MDHEN and CDR2 SYDVKM. Trimming removed 2 bases from V and 1 base from J, with 15 bases in between. These data originate in a study of identical twins. Points from the study as a whole: Conclusions were based on cross-sectional statistical analysis, without following the same donors.

cDNA carried unique molecular identifiers, and a universal primer site was added by template switching. From the 5' RACE reads, TCRdb called clonotypes with MiXCR, one entry per CDR3 protein. The sample lists hundreds of thousands of distinct CDR3 sequences, roughly 8.6% seen once, with about 2.1% in the top ten. These data were also reused for a study on yellow fever vaccine responses in identical twins.

J is TRBJ2-7 and V is TRBV28, with a possible D match to TRBD1 (6 bases). The sample was memory (CD45RO+) T cells sorted from blood. The clonotype comes from a woman younger than 35 in good health. DNA for the CDR3: TGTGCCAGCAGTTTACGGCAGGGGTCGGGATCCTACGAGCAGTACGTC. Its translation: CASSLRQGSGSYEQYV.